The 23 T cell receptor beta chains below were found in one sample sequenced in a study of blood T cell repertoires in COVID-19. TCRdb's copy holds only in-frame clones and misses some; the assay was immunoSEQ multiplex PCR. This repertoire shows about 210,000 clones, around 89% found once; its top ten account for roughly 5%. Specimen: peripheral blood. These TCRs come from a woman in her 40s with acute or convalescent COVID-19.

The rearrangement joins TRBV27 to TRBJ1-2; maybe TRBD1 (5 bases). The CDR3 covers 13 residues. CDR1 is MNHEY and CDR2 is SMNVEV in the germline V gene (reference sequence). V lost 4 bases and J lost 5, with 11 bases in between. Written as DNA, the CDR3 is TGTGCCAGCAGTTCCAGGGCGGGGTATGGCTACACCTTC. Its protein is CASSSRAGYGYTF.

V gene TRBV5-8 combines with J gene TRBJ1-5; a possible D gene is TRBD1 (6 bases). Germline CDR1 reads SGHTS; CDR2 reads YDEGEE. CDR3 length: 15 amino acids. The V end was cut by 6 bases, the J end by 0 bases, with 13 bases between. CDR3 sequence (DNA): TGTGCCAGCATGTTACAGGGTTATAGCAATCAGCCCCAGCATTTT. Protein product: CASMLQGYSNQPQHF.

As regards this clone: Its ends do not fully match the called genes, so a read error is possible. The chain recombines TRBV6-6 with TRBJ1-3; D uncertain. This CDR3 region has 16 residues. Germline-derived CDR1 and CDR2 are MNHNY and SVGAGI (reference sequence). The CDR3 DNA follows: TGTGCCAGCAGTTACTGGCCGGGGTTTTCTGAAAACACCATATATTTT. Translation gives CASSYWPGFSENTIYF.

The chain couples TRBV1 to TRBJ2-7; the table's D gene call, TRBD1, was not cross checked with the DNA. TRBV1 is reported as a pseudogene. The CDR3 length is 18 residues. The CDR3 loop is CTSKPLTRYGTGPPEQYV. The CDR3 bases are TGCACCAGCAAGCCCCTAACCCGCTACGGGACAGGGCCCCCCGAGCAGTACGTC.

The genes are TRBV2 and TRBJ2-2; 8 bases agree with TRBD1. This CDR3 spans 15 amino acids. Germline lookup yields CDR1 SNHLY and CDR2 FYNNEI. Unmatched junction bases numbered 1, after V lost 1 base and J lost 3 bases. CDR3 amino acids: CASSEGQGYTGELFF. The CDR3 DNA follows: TGTGCCAGCAGTGAAGGACAGGGGTACACCGGGGAGCTGTTTTTT. Supplemented by reference TRBV2 and TRBJ2-2, the full variable domain reads EPEVTQTPSHQVTQMGQEVILRCVPISNHLYFYWYRQILGQKVEFLVSFYNNEISEKSEIFDDQFSVERPDGSNFTLKIRSTKLEDSAMYFCASSEGQGYTGELFFGEGSRLTVL.

The rearrangement joins TRBV6-4 to TRBJ2-3; D is unresolved. The CDR3 covers 14 residues. Trimming pared 0 bases from V and 4 bases from J, leaving 8 bases between. Per the germline V gene, CDR1 is MRHNA and CDR2 is SNTAGT. The CDR3, as DNA: TGTGCCAGCAGTGACTCGACCGGGTCAGATACGCAGTATTTT. Residues: CASSDSTGSDTQYF.

The chain combines TRBV10-1 with TRBJ1-1; no clear D gene. CDR3 length equals 14 residues. The germline gives CDR1 WNHNN, CDR2 SYGVQD (reference sequence). Trimming cost V 4 bases and J 0 bases, with 9 bases left between them. The CDR3 loop is CASSGGSLNTEAFF. CDR3 coding DNA: TGCGCCAGCAGTGGAGGCAGCCTGAACACTGAAGCTTTCTTT.

This rearrangement joins TRBV12-2 to TRBJ2-7; TRBD1 is taken as the D call from the table, unchecked against the DNA. TRBV12-2 is a pseudogene locus. The CDR3 is made up of 19 amino acids. CDR3 amino acids: CASRLAKRDRGSLTYEQYV. Here the CDR3 DNA reads TGTGCAAGTCGCTTAGCGAAGAGAGATAGGGGGTCCCTAACCTACGAGCAGTACGTC.

This chain links TRBV6-4 with TRBJ2-3; 7 bases agree with TRBD2. The CDR3 consists of 15 residues. Trimming removed 5 bases from V and 1 base from J; junction bases left unmatched: 6. Germline-derived CDR1 and CDR2 are MRHNA and SNTAGT. The CDR3 nucleotides are TGTGCCAGCAGTAGGGGCGGGAGTCGCACAGATACGCAGTATTTT. It translates to CASSRGGSRTDTQYF.

This chain connects TRBV5-8 to TRBJ2-7, with a weak D call TRBD2 (5 bases). Germline CDR1 and CDR2: SGHTS and YDEGEE. Trimming removed 1 base at V and 6 bases at J, with 8 bases between. This CDR3 has 12 residues. This CDR3 reads CASSLTRAEQYV. The CDR3 region has the DNA TGTGCCAGCAGCTTGACGCGGGCCGAGCAGTACGTC.

To note about this clone: Distinct nucleotide sequences in the sample also encode this CDR3. The chain recombines TRBV6-1 with TRBJ2-3, with TRBD2 matching 10 bases. The germline V gene encodes CDR1 MNHNS and CDR2 SASEGT. V was pared by 1 base and J by 3 bases, with 1 base of the junction left unmatched. The CDR3 contains 15 residues. For the CDR3, the DNA is TGTGCCAGCAGTGAAGTAGCGGGGGGAACAGATACGCAGTATTTT. This encodes CASSEVAGGTDTQYF.

The J gene is TRBJ1-2, the V gene TRBV9; D is unresolved. CDR1 and CDR2 (germline): SGDLS, YYNGEE. V was cut by 0 bases and J by 9 bases, with 9 bases left in between. CDR3 size: 12 residues. The CDR3 DNA reads TGTGCCAGCAGCGTAGCACAGAATAGCTACACCTTC. Its protein is CASSVAQNSYTF.

The chain uses TRBV27 and TRBJ2-1; 9 bases map to TRBD1. The CDR3 length is 14 residues. Germline V gene sequence: CDR1 MNHEY, CDR2 SMNVEV (reference sequence). Trimming took 3 bases from V and 7 from J; bases not matched to a gene: 4. CDR3 in amino acids: CASSFGQGRNEQFF. In DNA form, the CDR3 reads TGTGCCAGCAGTTTCGGACAGGGGAGGAATGAGCAGTTCTTC.

This clone has only one observation. The CDR3 spells CASSPQAGEAFF. The CDR3 DNA reads as TGTGCCAGCAGCCCCCAAGCGGGTGAAGCTTTCTTT. The chain has TRBV7-8 and TRBJ1-1, with no clear D. The CDR3 loop spans 12 amino acids. Germline V gene lookup returns CDR1 SGHVS and CDR2 FQNEAQ. V was trimmed by 5 bases and J by 7 bases, leaving 11 bases between them.

The V and J genes are TRBV21-1 and TRBJ1-5; no DNA check was done on the table's D call, TRBD1. TRBV21-1 constitutes a pseudogene. The CDR3 has 15 amino acids. The DNA of the CDR3 is TGTGCCAGCAGCAAAGTGTACAGGCCCAATCAGCCCCAGCATTTT. Residues: CASSKVYRPNQPQHF.

This clone was observed once. The chain is built from TRBV15 and TRBJ2-3; D perhaps matches TRBD2 (7 bases). V lost 3 bases, J lost 0 bases, and 31 bases lay in between. In germline, CDR1 is LNHNV, CDR2 YYDKDF (reference sequence). The CDR3 is 22 amino acids. The CDR3 loop reads CATSSLRGGASVAYASTDTQYF. For the CDR3, the DNA is TGTGCCACCAGCAGCCTTAGAGGGGGGGCCTCTGTGGCCTATGCGAGCACAGATACGCAGTATTTT.

The V gene is TRBV11-1, the J gene TRBJ2-1, with 13 bases matching TRBD2. Germline lookup yields CDR1 SGHAT and CDR2 FQDESV (reference sequence). CDR3 size: 15 residues. The trim removed 5 bases at V and 8 bases at J, leaving 6 bases unmatched. The CDR3 DNA reads as TGTGCCAGCAGCCCCGGGACTAGCGGGGCTCATGAGCAGTTCTTC. Its translation: CASSPGTSGAHEQFF.

This chain connects TRBV6-1 to TRBJ1-1, with D tentatively TRBD1 (5 bases). CDR3 length: 15 residues. Germline-derived CDR1 and CDR2 are MNHNS and SASEGT. The V end lost 2 bases, the J end lost 4 bases, and 14 bases lay between the germline ends. The CDR3 nucleotides read TGTGCCAGCAGTGAATTTTCAGGGATGTCCACTGAAGCTTTCTTT. This codes for CASSEFSGMSTEAFF.

This sequence joins TRBV19 and TRBJ1-2; 9 nucleotides agree with TRBD1. J gave up 3 bases and V 5 bases, and 13 bases lay outside the gene matches. CDR3 length equals 17 residues. CDR1 is LNHDA and CDR2 is SQIVND in the germline V gene (reference sequence). The CDR3 DNA reads as TGTGCCAGTAGTCCCCGACAGGGGGGACTGTATGACTATGGCTACACCTTC. As protein: CASSPRQGGLYDYGYTF.

This chain uses TRBV5-6 with TRBJ2-7, with D unresolved. This CDR3 has 14 amino acids. V lost 0 bases to trimming and J lost 3 bases, with 10 bases between them. CDR1 and CDR2 from the germline V gene are SGHDT and YYEEEE. This CDR3 is CASSLAFGGYEQYV. CDR3 in DNA: TGTGCCAGCAGCTTGGCCTTCGGTGGCTACGAGCAGTACGTC.

The V gene is TRBV14, the J gene TRBJ2-1; 9 bases fit TRBD2. Germline trimming cut 0 bases from V and 3 bases from J; bases unmatched to any gene: 3. The V gene's germline CDR1 is SGHDN and CDR2 FVKESK. CDR3 length: 16 amino acids. The CDR3 reads CASSQDLAGNYNEQFF. The CDR3 region has the DNA TGTGCCAGCAGCCAAGATCTAGCGGGGAACTACAATGAGCAGTTCTTC.

The rearrangement links TRBV18 to TRBJ2-5, with D possibly being TRBD1 (6 bases). Germline V gene lookup returns CDR1 KGHSH and CDR2 LQKENI. The CDR3 spans 13 residues. With 7 bases removed from V and 3 bases from J, the gap between germline ends came to 12 bases. This CDR3 is CASLQGPEETQYF. Written as DNA, the CDR3 is TGTGCCAGCTTACAGGGACCCGAAGAGACCCAGTACTTC.

This sequence joins TRBV2 and TRBJ2-5; D is perhaps TRBD1 (5 bases). The V end was cut by 5 bases, the J end by 1 base, with 11 bases between. Looked up from germline, CDR1 is SNHLY and CDR2 is FYNNEI. The CDR3 contains 14 residues. The CDR3 spells CASSSTEVQETQYF. Written as DNA, the CDR3 is TGTGCCAGCAGTTCGACAGAGGTCCAAGAGACCCAGTACTTC.